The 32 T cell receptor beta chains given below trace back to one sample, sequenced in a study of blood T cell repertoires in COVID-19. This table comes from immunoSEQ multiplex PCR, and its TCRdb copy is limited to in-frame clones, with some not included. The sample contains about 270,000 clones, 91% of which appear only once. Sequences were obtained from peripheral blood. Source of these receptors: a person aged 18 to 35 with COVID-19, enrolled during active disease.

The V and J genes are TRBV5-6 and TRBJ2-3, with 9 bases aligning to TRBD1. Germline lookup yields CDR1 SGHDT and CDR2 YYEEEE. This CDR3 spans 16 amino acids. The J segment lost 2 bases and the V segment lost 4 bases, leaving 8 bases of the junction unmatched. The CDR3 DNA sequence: TGTGCCAGCAGCGGCGCCGGGACAGGGTCCACAGATACGCAGTATTTT. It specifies CASSGAGTGSTDTQYF.

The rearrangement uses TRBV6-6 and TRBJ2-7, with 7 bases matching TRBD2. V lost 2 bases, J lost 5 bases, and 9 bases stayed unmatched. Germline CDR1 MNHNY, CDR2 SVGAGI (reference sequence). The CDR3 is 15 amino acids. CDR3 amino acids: CASSYRSSGGNEQYF. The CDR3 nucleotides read TGTGCCAGCAGTTACCGTTCTAGCGGAGGTAACGAGCAGTACTTC.

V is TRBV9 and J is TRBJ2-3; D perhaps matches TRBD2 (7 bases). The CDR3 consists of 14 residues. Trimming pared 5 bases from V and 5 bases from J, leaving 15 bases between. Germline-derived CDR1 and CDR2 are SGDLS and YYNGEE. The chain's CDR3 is CASSRLGGEDTQYF. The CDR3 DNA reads TGTGCCAGCAGTAGACTAGGGGGGGAAGATACGCAGTATTTT. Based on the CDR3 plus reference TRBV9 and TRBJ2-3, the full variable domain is DSGVTQTPKHLITATGQRVTLRCSPRSGDLSVYWYQQSLDQGLQFLIQYYNGEERAKGNILERFSAQQFPDLHSELNLSSLELGDSALYFCASSRLGGEDTQYFGPGTRLTVL.

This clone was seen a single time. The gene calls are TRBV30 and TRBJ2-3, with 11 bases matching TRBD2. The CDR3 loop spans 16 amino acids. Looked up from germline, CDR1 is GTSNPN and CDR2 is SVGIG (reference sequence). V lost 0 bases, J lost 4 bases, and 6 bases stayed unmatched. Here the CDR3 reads CAWSVTSGSWSDTQYF. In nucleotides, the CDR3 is TGTGCCTGGAGTGTAACTAGCGGGAGTTGGTCAGATACGCAGTATTTT.

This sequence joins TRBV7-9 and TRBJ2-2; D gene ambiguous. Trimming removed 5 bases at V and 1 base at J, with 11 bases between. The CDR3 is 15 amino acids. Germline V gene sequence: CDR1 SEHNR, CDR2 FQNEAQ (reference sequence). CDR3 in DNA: TGTGCCAGCAGCCCGAGCCAGGTGAACACCGGGGAGCTGTTTTTT. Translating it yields CASSPSQVNTGELFF.

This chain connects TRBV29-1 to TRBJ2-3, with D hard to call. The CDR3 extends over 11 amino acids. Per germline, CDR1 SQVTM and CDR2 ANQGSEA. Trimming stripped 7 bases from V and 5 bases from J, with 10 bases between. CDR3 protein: CSANVGDTQYF. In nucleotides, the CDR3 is TGCAGCGCGAATGTCGGAGATACGCAGTATTTT.

In DNA, the CDR3 is TGTGCCAGCAACTCTCAGGATCAGCCCCAGCATTTT. The encoded protein is CASNSQDQPQHF. The J gene is TRBJ1-5, the V gene TRBV28, with D unclear. V gave up 7 bases and J gave up 5 bases, with 9 bases separating them. The CDR3 contains 12 residues. Germline V gene sequence: CDR1 MDHEN, CDR2 SYDVKM.

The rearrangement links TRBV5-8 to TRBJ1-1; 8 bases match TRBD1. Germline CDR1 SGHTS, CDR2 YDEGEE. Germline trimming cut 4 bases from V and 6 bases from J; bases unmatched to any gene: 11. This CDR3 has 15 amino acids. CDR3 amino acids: CASSPVPGQASEAFF. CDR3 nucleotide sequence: TGTGCCAGCAGCCCGGTCCCGGGACAGGCCTCTGAAGCTTTCTTT.

The DNA for the CDR3 is TGTGCCAGCAGCTTAACTGCCTACGAGCAGTACTTC. It specifies CASSLTAYEQYF. The chain has TRBV11-2 and TRBJ2-7; D remains ambiguous. There are 12 residues in the CDR3. Looked up from germline, CDR1 is SGHAT and CDR2 is FQNNGV. V dropped 2 bases and J dropped 2 bases, with 4 bases sitting between them.

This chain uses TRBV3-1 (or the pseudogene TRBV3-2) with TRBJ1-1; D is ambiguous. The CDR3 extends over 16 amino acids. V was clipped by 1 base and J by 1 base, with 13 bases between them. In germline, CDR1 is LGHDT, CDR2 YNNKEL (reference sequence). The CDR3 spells CASSQGFGLSNTEAFF. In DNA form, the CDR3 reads TGTGCCAGCAGCCAAGGGTTCGGACTGTCGAACACTGAAGCTTTCTTT.

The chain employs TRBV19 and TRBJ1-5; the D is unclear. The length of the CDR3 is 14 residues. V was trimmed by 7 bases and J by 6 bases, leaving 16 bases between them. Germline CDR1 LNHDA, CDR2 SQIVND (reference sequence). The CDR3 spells CASINAGNGQPQHF. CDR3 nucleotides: TGTGCCAGTATCAACGCGGGGAACGGTCAGCCCCAGCATTTT.

The CDR3 is CASSLGLAGANEQFF. The CDR3 region has the DNA TGTGCCAGCAGTTTGGGACTAGCGGGAGCTAATGAGCAGTTCTTC. The rearrangement joins TRBV6-5 to TRBJ2-1, with 14 bases identical to TRBD2. Trimming removed 4 bases from V and 7 bases from J; junction bases left unmatched: 3. Germline V gives CDR1 MNHEY, CDR2 SVGAGI. The CDR3 spans 15 residues.

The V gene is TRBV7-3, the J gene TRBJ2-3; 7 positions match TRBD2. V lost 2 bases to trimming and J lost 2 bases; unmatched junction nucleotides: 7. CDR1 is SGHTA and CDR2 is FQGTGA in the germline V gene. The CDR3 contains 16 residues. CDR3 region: CASSLYPSGSTDTQYF. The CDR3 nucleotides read TGTGCCAGCAGCTTATATCCTAGCGGATCCACAGATACGCAGTATTTT.

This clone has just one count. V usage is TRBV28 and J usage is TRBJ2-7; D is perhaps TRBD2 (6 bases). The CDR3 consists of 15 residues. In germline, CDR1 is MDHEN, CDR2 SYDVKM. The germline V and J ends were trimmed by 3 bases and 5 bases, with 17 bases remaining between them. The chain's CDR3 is CASSFTGSSSDEQYF. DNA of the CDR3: TGTGCCAGCAGTTTTACCGGGAGCAGTAGTGACGAGCAGTACTTC.

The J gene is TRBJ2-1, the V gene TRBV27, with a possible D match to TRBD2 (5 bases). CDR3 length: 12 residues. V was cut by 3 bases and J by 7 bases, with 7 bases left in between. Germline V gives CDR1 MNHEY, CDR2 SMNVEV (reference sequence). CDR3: CASSFGGNEQFF. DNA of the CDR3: TGTGCCAGCAGTTTTGGCGGGAATGAGCAGTTCTTC.

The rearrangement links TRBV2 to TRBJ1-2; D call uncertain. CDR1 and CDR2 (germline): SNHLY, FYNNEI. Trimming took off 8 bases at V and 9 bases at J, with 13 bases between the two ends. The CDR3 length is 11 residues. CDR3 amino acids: CASVWAGSYTF. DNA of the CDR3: TGTGCCAGCGTATGGGCCGGAAGCTACACCTTC.

CDR3 sequence (DNA): TGTGCCAGCAGCAAGACAGATTTCTCTGGAAACACCATATATTTT. Translation: CASSKTDFSGNTIYF. J is TRBJ1-3 and V is TRBV7-8; tentative D call: TRBD1 (5 bases). This CDR3 comprises 15 residues. Germline loops: CDR1 SGHVS, CDR2 FQNEAQ. Trimming left V 5 bases short and J 0 bases short, with 11 bases between. Together with reference TRBV7-8 and TRBJ1-3, the CDR3 gives the full variable domain: GAGVSQSPRYKVAKRGQDVALRCDPISGHVSLFWYQQALGQGPEFLTYFQNEAQLDKSGLPSDRFFAERPEGSVSTLKIQRTQQEDSAVYLCASSKTDFSGNTIYFGEGSWLTVV.

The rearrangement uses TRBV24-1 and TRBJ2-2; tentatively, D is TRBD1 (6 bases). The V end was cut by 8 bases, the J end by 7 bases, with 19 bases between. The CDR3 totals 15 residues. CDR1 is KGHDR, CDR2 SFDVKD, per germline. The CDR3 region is CATNSGQGNDGELFF. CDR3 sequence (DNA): TGTGCCACCAATTCCGGCCAGGGGAACGACGGGGAGCTGTTTTTT.

This CDR3 is CSLRGLSGFYNEQFF. In DNA, the CDR3 is TGCAGCCTAAGGGGGTTGTCAGGCTTCTACAATGAGCAGTTCTTC. The rearrangement links TRBV29-1 to TRBJ2-1; possible D gene TRBD1, 6 bases. This CDR3 spans 15 amino acids. Germline V gene lookup returns CDR1 SQVTM and CDR2 ANQGSEA. Trimming removed 8 bases from V and 3 bases from J, with 20 bases in between.

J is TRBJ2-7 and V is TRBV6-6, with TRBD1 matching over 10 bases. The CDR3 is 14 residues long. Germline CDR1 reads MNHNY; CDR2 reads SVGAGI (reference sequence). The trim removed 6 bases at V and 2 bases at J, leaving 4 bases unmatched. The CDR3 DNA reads TGTGCCAGCAGATCCGGGACAGGGGCCTACGAGCAGTACTTC. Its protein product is CASRSGTGAYEQYF.

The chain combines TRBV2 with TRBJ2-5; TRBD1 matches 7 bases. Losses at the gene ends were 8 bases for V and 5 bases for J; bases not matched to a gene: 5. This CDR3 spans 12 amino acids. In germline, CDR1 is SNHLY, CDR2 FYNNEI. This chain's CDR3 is CASLQGSETQYF. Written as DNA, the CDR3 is TGTGCCAGCCTACAGGGGTCCGAGACCCAGTACTTC.

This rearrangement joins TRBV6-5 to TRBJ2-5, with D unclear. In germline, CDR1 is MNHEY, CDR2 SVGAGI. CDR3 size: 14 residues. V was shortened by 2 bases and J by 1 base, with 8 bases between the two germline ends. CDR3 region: CASSYIYPQETQYF. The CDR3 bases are TGTGCCAGCAGTTACATCTATCCCCAAGAGACCCAGTACTTC.

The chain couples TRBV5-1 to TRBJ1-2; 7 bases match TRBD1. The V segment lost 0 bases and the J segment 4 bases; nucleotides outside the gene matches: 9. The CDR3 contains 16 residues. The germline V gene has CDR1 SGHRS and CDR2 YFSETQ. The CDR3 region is CASSLGDRAVGYGYTF. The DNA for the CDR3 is TGCGCCAGCAGCTTGGGAGACAGGGCGGTAGGCTATGGCTACACCTTC.

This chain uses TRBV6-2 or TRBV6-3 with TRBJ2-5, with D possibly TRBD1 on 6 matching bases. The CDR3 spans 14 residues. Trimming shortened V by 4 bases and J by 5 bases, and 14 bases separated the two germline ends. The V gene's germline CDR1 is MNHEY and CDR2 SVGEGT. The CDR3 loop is CASSSGTIDETQYF. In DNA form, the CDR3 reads TGTGCCAGCAGTTCCGGGACAATAGACGAGACCCAGTACTTC.

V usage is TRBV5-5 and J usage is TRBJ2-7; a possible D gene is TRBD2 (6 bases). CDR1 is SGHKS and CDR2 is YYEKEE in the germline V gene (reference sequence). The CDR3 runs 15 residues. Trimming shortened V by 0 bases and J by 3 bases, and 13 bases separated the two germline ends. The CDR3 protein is CASSLELGLGYEQYF. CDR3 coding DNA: TGTGCCAGCAGCTTGGAGTTGGGACTCGGCTACGAGCAGTACTTC.

CDR3 loop: CASSLVGASTDTQYF. CDR3 nucleotide sequence: TGCGCCAGCAGCTTGGTCGGAGCTAGCACAGATACGCAGTATTTT. This rearrangement joins TRBV5-1 to TRBJ2-3, with D unresolved. This CDR3 has 15 amino acids. The ends were cut back, 0 bases at V and 0 bases at J, with 8 bases in the middle. CDR1 is SGHRS and CDR2 is YFSETQ in the germline V gene.

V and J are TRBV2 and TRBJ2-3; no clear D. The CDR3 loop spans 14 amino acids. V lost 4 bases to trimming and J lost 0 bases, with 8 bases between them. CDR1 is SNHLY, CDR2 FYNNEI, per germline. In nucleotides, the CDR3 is TGTGCCAGCAGTGCTCTAGTAAGCACAGATACGCAGTATTTT. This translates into CASSALVSTDTQYF.

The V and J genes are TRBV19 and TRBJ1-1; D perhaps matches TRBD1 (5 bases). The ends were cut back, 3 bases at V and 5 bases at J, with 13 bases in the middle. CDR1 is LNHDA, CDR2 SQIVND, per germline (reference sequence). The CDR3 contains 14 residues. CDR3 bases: TGTGCCAGTAGTATTGGTCAGGGTTGGACTGAAGCTTTCTTT. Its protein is CASSIGQGWTEAFF.

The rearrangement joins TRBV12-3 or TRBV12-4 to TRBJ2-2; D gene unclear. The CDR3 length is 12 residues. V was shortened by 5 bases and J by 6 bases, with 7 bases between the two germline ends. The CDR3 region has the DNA TGTGCCAGCAGTCCAGTGGCCGGGGAGCTGTTTTTT. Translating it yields CASSPVAGELFF.

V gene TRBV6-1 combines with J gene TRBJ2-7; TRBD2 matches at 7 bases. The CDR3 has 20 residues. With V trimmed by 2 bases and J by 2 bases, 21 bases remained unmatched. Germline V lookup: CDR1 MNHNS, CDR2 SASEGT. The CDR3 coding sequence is TGTGCCAGCAGTGAATGGGGGGGTCTACTTCTCTGGGGCGAAGCCTACGAGCAGTACTTC. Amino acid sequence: CASSEWGGLLLWGEAYEQYF.

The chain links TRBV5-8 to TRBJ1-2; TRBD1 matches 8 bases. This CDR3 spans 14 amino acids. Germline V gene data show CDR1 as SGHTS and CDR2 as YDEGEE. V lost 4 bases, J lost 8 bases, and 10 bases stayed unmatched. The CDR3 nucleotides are TGTGCCAGCAGCATAGGACAGGGCGCCTCGGGCTACACCTTC. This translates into CASSIGQGASGYTF.

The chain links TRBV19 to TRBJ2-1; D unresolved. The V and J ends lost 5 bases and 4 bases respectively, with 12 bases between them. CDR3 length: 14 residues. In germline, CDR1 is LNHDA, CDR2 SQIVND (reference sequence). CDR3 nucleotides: TGTGCCAGTAGTGGTATAACCCTATACAATGAGCAGTTCTTC. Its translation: CASSGITLYNEQFF.